The rows below give T cell receptor beta chains drawn from one sample of a study of blood T cell repertoires in COVID-19. TCRdb's copy holds only in-frame clones and misses some; the assay was immunoSEQ multiplex PCR. The repertoire holds about 98,000 clones, with roughly 85% as singletons. The sequenced material came from peripheral blood. These receptors all come from a man aged 65-85 years with acute or convalescent COVID-19. Each CDR3 is given with its conserved first and last residue. The order of the fields is CDR3 protein, CDR3 DNA, J gene, clone size, V gene, D gene. D genes are given only for firm matches. Rows give clone size only sometimes, using once, few, many, or a class for an expanded clone.

CDR3 protein: CASSLDSLNQPQHF
CDR3 DNA: TGCGCCAGCAGCTTGGATAGTCTCAATCAGCCCCAGCATTTT
J gene: TRBJ1-5
clone size: few
V gene: TRBV5-1
D gene: NA

CDR3 protein: CASSENGVSEQFF
CDR3 DNA: TGTGCCAGCAGTGAGAACGGGGTGAGTGAGCAGTTCTTC
J gene: TRBJ2-1
clone size: NA
V gene: TRBV2
D gene: NA

CDR3 protein: CASSFSTSLLNSPLHF
CDR3 DNA: TGTGCCAGCAGCTTTTCAACCTCACTCCTTAATTCACCCCTCCACTTT
J gene: TRBJ1-6
clone size: NA
V gene: TRBV5-8
D gene: NA

CDR3 protein: CASSSQAGGRETQYF
CDR3 DNA: TGTGCCAGCAGCTCCCAAGCGGGGGGGCGGGAGACCCAGTACTTC
J gene: TRBJ2-5
clone size: NA
V gene: TRBV7-2
D gene: TRBD2

CDR3 protein: CASSLAGEGTDTQYF
CDR3 DNA: TGTGCCAGCAGCTTAGCGGGGGAAGGGACAGATACGCAGTATTTT
J gene: TRBJ2-3
clone size: NA
V gene: TRBV11-2
D gene: NA

CDR3 protein: CASSSPVPGGLTPYNSPLHF
CDR3 DNA: TGTGCCAGCAGTTCACCCGTCCCAGGGGGGTTAACGCCCTATAATTCACCCCTCCACTTT
J gene: TRBJ1-6
clone size: NA
V gene: TRBV28
D gene: TRBD1

CDR3 protein: CASSETVTTYGYTF
CDR3 DNA: TGTGCCAGCAGTGAAACTGTAACCACCTATGGCTACACCTTC
J gene: TRBJ1-2
clone size: few
V gene: TRBV6-1
D gene: NA

CDR3 protein: CAWLKGVYGYTF
CDR3 DNA: TGTGCCTGGCTGAAGGGGGTCTATGGCTACACCTTC
J gene: TRBJ1-2
clone size: NA
V gene: TRBV30
D gene: NA

CDR3 protein: CASSLTRGLPYQETQYF
CDR3 DNA: TGTGCCAGCAGCTTGACGCGGGGGCTCCCGTACCAAGAGACCCAGTACTTC
J gene: TRBJ2-5
clone size: once
V gene: TRBV7-8
D gene: NA

CDR3 protein: CASSFSAPGRDRLNQPQHF
CDR3 DNA: TGTGCCAGCAGTTTCTCCGCCCCCGGAAGGGACAGGCTGAATCAGCCCCAGCATTTT
J gene: TRBJ1-5
clone size: NA
V gene: TRBV28
D gene: TRBD1

CDR3 protein: CAWTGSGYEQYF
CDR3 DNA: TGTGCCTGGACGGGATCTGGATACGAGCAGTACTTC
J gene: TRBJ2-7
clone size: NA
V gene: TRBV30
D gene: NA

CDR3 protein: CASSQETSGHYNEQFF
CDR3 DNA: TGTGCCAGCAGCCAGGAGACTAGCGGGCACTACAATGAGCAGTTCTTC
J gene: TRBJ2-1
clone size: NA
V gene: TRBV4-2
D gene: TRBD2

CDR3 protein: CASSPGLGQGENTIYF
CDR3 DNA: TGTGCCAGCAGCCCCGGCCTGGGACAGGGAGAAAACACCATATATTTT
J gene: TRBJ1-3
clone size: NA
V gene: TRBV4-2
D gene: TRBD1

CDR3 protein: CASTSFGTGSSNQPQHF
CDR3 DNA: TGTGCCAGCACCAGTTTCGGGACAGGGAGCAGCAATCAGCCCCAGCATTTT
J gene: TRBJ1-5
clone size: once
V gene: TRBV28
D gene: TRBD1